This is a list of T cell receptor beta chains from one sample in a study of T cell responses to AZD1222 COVID-19 vaccine. Sequenced by immunoSEQ multiplex PCR; TCRdb stores in-frame clones only, minus some. The sample contains approximately 150,000 clones, about 91% of which appear only once. This specimen was peripheral blood, taken on day 0 of AZD1222 vaccination. The source of these receptors is an adult in good health. CDR3s include the opening cysteine and the closing phenylalanine or tryptophan. The D gene is left open where the match is weak. Only part of the rows carry a size: once, few, many, or a class if the clone is expanded.

clone_size	cdr3_length	v_call	d_call	j_call	cdr3_aa	cdr3_nt
NA	12	TRBV19	NA	TRBJ1-1	CASSGGGTEAFF	TGTGCCAGTAGTGGAGGAGGGACTGAAGCTTTCTTT
NA	15	TRBV5-1	TRBD1	TRBJ1-1	CASSLGTGVISEAFF	TGCGCCAGCAGCTTGGGGACAGGGGTTATATCTGAAGCTTTCTTT
NA	11	TRBV30	NA	TRBJ2-4	CAWMGSGIQYF	TGTGCCTGGATGGGTTCAGGCATTCAGTACTTC
NA	15	TRBV2	NA	TRBJ2-1	CASSDPSKQGNEQFF	TGTGCCAGCAGTGATCCCAGTAAACAGGGAAATGAGCAGTTCTTC
NA	16	TRBV18	TRBD1	TRBJ2-2	CASSPRTGGDTGELFF	TGTGCCAGCTCACCACGGACAGGGGGCGACACCGGGGAGCTGTTTTTT
NA	15	TRBV19	TRBD1	TRBJ1-5	CASSKRGQRDQPQHF	TGTGCCAGTAGTAAAAGGGGGCAAAGGGATCAGCCCCAGCATTTT
NA	16	TRBV3-1/TRBV3-2	TRBD2	TRBJ2-1	CASSLRTSGSLNEQFF	TGTGCCAGCAGCCTAAGGACTAGCGGGAGTTTGAATGAGCAGTTCTTC
NA	13	TRBV27	NA	TRBJ1-2	CASRSPGPGGYTF	TGTGCCAGTAGGTCCCCCGGACCCGGCGGCTACACCTTC
NA	11	TRBV30	NA	TRBJ1-2	CAWSVGAGYTF	TGTGCCTGGAGTGTAGGAGCTGGCTACACCTTC
NA	15	TRBV7-9	TRBD2	TRBJ2-1	CASSLYSGSAHEQFF	TGTGCCAGCAGCTTATATAGCGGGAGCGCCCATGAGCAGTTCTTC
NA	15	TRBV3-1/TRBV3-2	TRBD2	TRBJ2-5	CASSASGRVQETQYF	TGTGCCAGCAGCGCAAGCGGGAGGGTCCAAGAGACCCAGTACTTC
NA	14	TRBV27	TRBD1	TRBJ1-5	CASSLVWGQQPQHF	TGTGCCAGCAGTTTGGTATGGGGACAGCAGCCCCAGCATTTT
NA	16	TRBV15	NA	TRBJ2-2	CATSSSRDRTTGELFF	TGTGCCACCAGCAGTTCCCGGGACCGTACAACCGGGGAGCTGTTTTTT
NA	15	TRBV28	NA	TRBJ1-5	CASSPRRVGNQPQHF	TGTGCCAGCAGTCCCCGGAGGGTGGGCAATCAGCCCCAGCATTTT
NA	13	TRBV13	NA	TRBJ2-7	CASSLRSGYEQYF	TGTGCCAGCAGCTTACGGTCGGGCTACGAGCAGTACTTC
NA	14	TRBV7-2	TRBD2	TRBJ2-3	CASSLGSGRDTQYF	TGTGCCAGCAGCTTAGGTAGCGGGAGAGATACGCAGTATTTT
NA	15	TRBV5-4	NA	TRBJ2-2	CASSLARRGTGELFF	TGTGCCAGCAGCTTGGCGAGGAGAGGGACCGGGGAGCTGTTTTTT
NA	15	TRBV5-1	NA	TRBJ1-3	CASSLRGGNGNTIYF	TGCGCCAGCAGCTTGAGAGGCGGGAATGGAAACACCATATATTTT
NA	14	TRBV16	NA	TRBJ1-3	CASSAAGTGNTIYF	TGTGCCAGCAGCGCCGCAGGAACTGGAAACACCATATATTTT
NA	16	TRBV4-1	NA	TRBJ1-1	CASSFRIGEGDTEAFF	TGCGCCAGCAGCTTCCGTATCGGGGAGGGGGACACTGAAGCTTTCTTT
NA	14	TRBV28	NA	TRBJ1-2	CAIPTNQGPYGYTF	TGTGCCATCCCGACGAATCAGGGCCCTTATGGCTACACCTTC
NA	15	TRBV7-2	NA	TRBJ2-7	CASSLEVTGAGEQYF	TGTGCCAGCAGCTTAGAGGTGACGGGAGCGGGCGAGCAGTACTTC
NA	14	TRBV2	TRBD1	TRBJ2-1	CASSRDRGTNEQFF	TGTGCCAGCAGCAGGGACAGGGGAACGAATGAGCAGTTCTTC
few	13	TRBV29-1	NA	TRBJ2-7	CSVESGVVDEQYF	TGCAGCGTTGAATCCGGGGTGGTCGACGAGCAGTACTTC
NA	18	TRBV27	NA	TRBJ2-6	CASSLRGRTLLGANVLTF	TGTGCCAGCAGTTTAAGGGGGAGGACCCTTCTTGGGGCCAACGTCCTGACTTTC
NA	15	TRBV5-4	NA	TRBJ1-2	CASSLGDTFNYGYTF	TGTGCCAGCAGCTTGGGGGACACCTTTAACTATGGCTACACCTTC
NA	14	TRBV7-9	NA	TRBJ2-1	CASSLEGLGDEQFF	TGTGCCAGCAGCTTAGAGGGTCTGGGGGATGAGCAGTTCTTC
NA	16	TRBV5-8	NA	TRBJ2-2	CASSWEGTLNTGELFF	TGTGCCAGCAGCTGGGAAGGGACTCTGAACACCGGGGAGCTGTTTTTT
NA	11	TRBV29-1	NA	TRBJ2-7	CSVEHSYEQYF	TGCAGCGTTGAACACTCCTACGAGCAGTACTTC
few	19	TRBV27	NA	TRBJ2-7	CASSLIGGGSRGRDYEQYF	TGTGCCAGCAGTTTAATCGGAGGGGGCTCTAGGGGGCGAGACTACGAGCAGTACTTC
few	13	TRBV28	NA	TRBJ2-7	CASRGLPGREQYF	TGTGCCAGCAGGGGACTCCCGGGGCGCGAGCAGTACTTC
NA	13	TRBV28	TRBD1	TRBJ1-1	CASSSIGTGEAFF	TGTGCCAGCAGTTCCATCGGGACAGGGGAAGCTTTCTTT
NA	15	TRBV5-1	NA	TRBJ1-2	CASRVSAGDWYGYTF	TGCGCCAGCCGCGTGAGCGCAGGTGATTGGTATGGCTACACCTTC
once	17	TRBV9	NA	TRBJ1-3	CASSVASGTFSGNTIYF	TGTGCCAGCAGCGTAGCTTCCGGCACCTTCTCTGGAAACACCATATATTTT
NA	13	TRBV2	TRBD1	TRBJ2-7	CASSDRGFYEQYF	TGTGCCAGCAGTGACAGGGGGTTCTACGAGCAGTACTTC
NA	16	TRBV30	NA	TRBJ1-1	CAWSVRATGLGTEAFF	TGTGCCTGGAGTGTAAGGGCAACAGGGTTGGGCACTGAAGCTTTCTTT
NA	14	TRBV27	TRBD2	TRBJ2-1	CASQKREGLGEQFF	TGTGCCAGCCAGAAGCGGGAGGGCCTAGGGGAGCAGTTCTTC
NA	15	TRBV2	TRBD1	TRBJ1-5	CASSAGGLGNQPQHF	TGTGCCAGCAGTGCAGGGGGGTTAGGCAATCAGCCCCAGCATTTT
NA	15	TRBV6-5	TRBD2	TRBJ2-7	CASSYVLAGKYEQYF	TGTGCCAGCAGTTACGTTCTAGCGGGAAAATACGAGCAGTACTTC
NA	15	TRBV11-2	NA	TRBJ2-3	CASSLAGEGTDTQYF	TGTGCCAGCAGCTTAGCGGGAGAGGGGACAGATACGCAGTATTTT
NA	13	TRBV11-3	NA	TRBJ2-3	CASSFRPADTQYF	TGTGCCAGCAGCTTTCGGCCAGCCGATACGCAGTATTTT
few	15	TRBV6-5	TRBD1	TRBJ2-7	CASSYQDRVFYEQYF	TGTGCCAGCAGTTACCAGGACAGGGTATTCTACGAGCAGTACTTC
NA	12	TRBV30	TRBD1	TRBJ2-3	CAWTGGWDTQYF	TGTGCCTGGACAGGGGGTTGGGATACGCAGTATTTT
NA	14	TRBV19	NA	TRBJ2-1	CATGPPFPYNEQFF	TGTGCCACCGGTCCCCCGTTCCCCTACAATGAGCAGTTCTTC
NA	11	TRBV7-2	NA	TRBJ2-7	CASSLEDEQYF	TGTGCCAGCAGCTTAGAGGACGAGCAGTACTTC
NA	12	TRBV30	NA	TRBJ1-1	CAWRSEDTEAFF	TGTGCCTGGAGGTCCGAGGACACTGAAGCTTTCTTT
NA	14	TRBV6-4	NA	TRBJ1-5	CASSVERGNQPQHF	TGTGCCAGCAGTGTTGAACGGGGCAATCAGCCCCAGCATTTT
NA	15	TRBV29-1	TRBD1	TRBJ1-4	CSVEKTGGKNEKLFF	TGCAGCGTTGAAAAGACAGGGGGGAAAAATGAAAAACTGTTTTTT
NA	15	TRBV27	NA	TRBJ2-3	CACSQGGPSTDTQYF	TGTGCCTGCAGTCAGGGTGGGCCTAGCACAGATACGCAGTATTTT
NA	15	TRBV4-3	NA	TRBJ1-5	CASSQDLGTWQPQHF	TGCGCCAGCAGCCAAGATTTAGGGACCTGGCAGCCCCAGCATTTT
NA	14	TRBV6-4	NA	TRBJ1-1	CASSDLGLRTEAFF	TGTGCCAGCAGTGATCTCGGACTTCGCACTGAAGCTTTCTTT
few	15	TRBV3-1/TRBV3-2	NA	TRBJ2-5	CASSHRRGRGETQYF	TGTGCCAGCAGCCACCGAAGGGGGAGAGGAGAGACCCAGTACTTC
NA	14	TRBV27	NA	TRBJ1-4	CASSLIGGYEKLFF	TGTGCCAGCAGTTTAATCGGGGGCTATGAAAAACTGTTTTTT
NA	15	TRBV14	NA	TRBJ1-3	CASSQDAGMKNTIYF	TGTGCCAGCAGCCAAGATGCAGGGATGAAAAACACCATATATTTT
NA	15	TRBV7-9	NA	TRBJ1-1	CASSSAGGSGTEAFF	TGTGCCAGCAGTTCGGCGGGGGGCTCGGGAACTGAAGCTTTCTTT
NA	14	TRBV9	TRBD2	TRBJ2-7	CASSVAGGGYEQYF	TGTGCCAGCAGCGTAGCGGGAGGGGGTTACGAGCAGTACTTC
NA	14	TRBV28	TRBD1	TRBJ1-2	CASRNLGGGYGYTF	TGTGCCAGCAGAAATCTAGGGGGCGGCTATGGCTACACCTTC
NA	15	TRBV5-1	NA	TRBJ2-7	CASTFRPGDYYEQYF	TGCGCCAGCACCTTCCGACCTGGCGACTACTACGAGCAGTACTTC
NA	14	TRBV28	NA	TRBJ2-5	CASSLSGLEETQYF	TGTGCCAGCAGTTTATCGGGGCTTGAGGAGACCCAGTACTTC